These 7 T cell receptor beta chains share one sample of origin, sequenced in a study of T cells expressing NK-cell markers (dated by TCRdb to the early 2020s). The library was obtained by 5' RACE. This sample was sequenced with an Illumina HiSeq 2000. The reads, reprocessed by TCRdb, yield one row per CDR3 protein sequence and no DNA. This specimen's table enumerates over 100,000 distinct CDR3 sequences. Jointly, the top ten make up less than 20% of the sample. Sequences were obtained from blood T cells: a sorted CD56 or NKG2C T cell subset, CD4+ or CD8+ T cells, or bulk PBMC T cells (not recorded which). The receptors stem from a woman between 18 and 70 years old in good health.

V and J are TRBV9 and TRBJ1-1. Germline CDR1 reads SGDLS; CDR2 reads YYNGEE. CDR3 length: 14 residues. CDR3 in amino acids: CASSIGNRVTEAFF. Full variable domain (missing parts from reference TRBV9 and TRBJ1-1): DSGVTQTPKHLITATGQRVTLRCSPRSGDLSVYWYQQSLDQGLQFLIQYYNGEERAKGNILERFSAQQFPDLHSELNLSSLELGDSALYFCASSIGNRVTEAFFGQGTRLTVV.

The V call is TRBV3-1, the J call TRBJ2-1; TCRdb outputs TRBD2, but without DNA this stays unchecked. Germline CDR1 is LGHDT and CDR2 is YNNKEL (reference sequence). The CDR3 has 17 residues. CDR3: CASSVYRGGGSTYEQFF.

The chain has TRBV6-5 and TRBJ2-2. CDR1 is MNHEY and CDR2 is SVGAGI in the germline V gene. The CDR3 is 15 amino acids. The CDR3 reads CASSSGGLFTGELFF.

The J gene is TRBJ2-5, the V gene TRBV6-1; TCRdb reports TRBD1, a call that lacks DNA to check it against. Germline V gene sequence: CDR1 MNHNS, CDR2 SASEGT. The CDR3 has 15 amino acids. CDR3 protein: CASRATVGLLETQYF.

This chain uses TRBV6-1 with TRBJ2-1; TCRdb names TRBD1, which stays unverified in the absence of DNA. Germline V gene data show CDR1 as MNHNS and CDR2 as SASEGT. This CDR3 has 14 residues. Here the CDR3 reads CASGAGSSYNEQFF.

V usage is TRBV5-6 and J usage is TRBJ2-1; TCRdb returns TRBD1, unconfirmable since there is no DNA. This CDR3 has 15 amino acids. The germline V gene encodes CDR1 SGHDT and CDR2 YYEEEE. The CDR3 spells CASSLQGSVYNEQFF.

The V gene is TRBV27, the J gene TRBJ1-5; lacking DNA, the TRBD1 call made by TCRdb goes unchecked. Germline assignment: CDR1 MNHEY and CDR2 SMNVEV (reference sequence). This CDR3 is built from 12 residues. The chain's CDR3 is CASSPGDQPQHF.